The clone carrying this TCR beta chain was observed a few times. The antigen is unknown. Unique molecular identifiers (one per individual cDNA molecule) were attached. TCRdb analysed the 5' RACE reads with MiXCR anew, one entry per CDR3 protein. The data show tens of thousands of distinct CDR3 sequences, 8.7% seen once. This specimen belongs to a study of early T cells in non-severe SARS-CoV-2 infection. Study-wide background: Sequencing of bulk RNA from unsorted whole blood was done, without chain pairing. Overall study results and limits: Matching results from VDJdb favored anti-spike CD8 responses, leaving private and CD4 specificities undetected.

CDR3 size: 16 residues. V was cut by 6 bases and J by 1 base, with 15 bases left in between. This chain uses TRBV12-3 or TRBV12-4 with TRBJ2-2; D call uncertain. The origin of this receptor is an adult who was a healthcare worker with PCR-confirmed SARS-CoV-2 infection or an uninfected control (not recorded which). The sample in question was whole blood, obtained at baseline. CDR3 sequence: CASRVARALNTGELFF. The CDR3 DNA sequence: TGTGCCAGCAGGGTTGCCCGGGCCTTGAACACCGGGGAGCTGTTTTTT.